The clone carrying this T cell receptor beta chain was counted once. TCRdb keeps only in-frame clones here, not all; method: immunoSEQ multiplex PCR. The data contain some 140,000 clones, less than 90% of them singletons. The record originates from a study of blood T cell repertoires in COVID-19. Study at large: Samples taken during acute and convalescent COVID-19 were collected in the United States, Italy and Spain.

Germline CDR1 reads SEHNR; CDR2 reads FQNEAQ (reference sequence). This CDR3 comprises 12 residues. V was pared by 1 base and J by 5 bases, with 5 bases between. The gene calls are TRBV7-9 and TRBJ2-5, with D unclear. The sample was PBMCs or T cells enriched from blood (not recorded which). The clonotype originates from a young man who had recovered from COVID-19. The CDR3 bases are TGTGCCAGCAGCTTAGTCGGGGAGACCCAGTACTTC. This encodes CASSLVGETQYF.